The T cell receptor (beta chain) under discussion was sequenced for a study of blood T cells in healthy people across ages. This clonotype occurred a few times. What it recognizes is unknown. General study findings and limits: Changes seen in expanded clonotypes were possibly confounded by donor CMV status left unknown.

Then a second PCR, running roughly 6 to 11 cycles, was carried out with a sample-barcoded 5' primer and a J-beta primer mix. Each CDR3 protein is one row after TCRdb ran MiXCR on the 5' RACE reads. The sample comprises 700,000 to 850,000 distinct CDR3 sequences, about 37% of which are singletons, and over 10% rests with the top ten. The CDR3 is 16 residues long. Losses at the gene ends were 4 bases for V and 6 bases for J; bases not matched to a gene: 10. CDR1 and CDR2 from the germline V gene are SGHTA and FQGNSA. The sequence came from a man between 18 and 35 years old in good health. The chain has TRBV7-2 and TRBJ2-1; 9 positions match TRBD2. Sequenced material: blood. CDR3 residues: CASSSAALAGANEQFF. The CDR3 DNA reads TGTGCCAGCAGCTCCGCCGCACTAGCGGGCGCCAATGAGCAGTTCTTC.